Below, 20 T cell receptor beta chains from the same sample are listed, as sequenced in a study of shared clonotypes between healthy human individuals (dated by TCRdb to 2018 to 2021). Library method: the immunoSEQ multiplex PCR assay. The source is immuneACCESS, and TCRdb retained only in-frame sequences with V and J called. Part of the clones is not carried over; for the studies checked, unresolved V genes explain less than half of this, and the remainder is unexplained. For this sample the table gives some 2,400,000 clones, of which roughly 95% were detected only once. Of the sample, 0.13% is held by the ten largest clones. Sequencing used naive CD4+ T cells sorted from blood. The cell subset or site tag for this specimen amounts to: CD45RA+ positively selected. Receptors were obtained from a young man in good health.

For the CDR3, the DNA is TGTGCCAGCAGTTTATCGGGCAGCACTGAAGCTTTCTTT. Translation: CASSLSGSTEAFF. This chain links TRBV27 with TRBJ1-1, with D uncertain. From germline, CDR1 is MNHEY and CDR2 SMNVEV (reference sequence). V lost 0 bases to trimming and J lost 4 bases, with 6 bases between them. The CDR3 loop spans 13 amino acids.

On this clone itself: The sample has other DNA sequences that encode this CDR3 too. The rearrangement links TRBV11-2 to TRBJ2-7; 7 bases agree with TRBD1. V lost 4 bases, J lost 2 bases, and 2 bases stayed unmatched. CDR1 and CDR2 (germline): SGHAT, FQNNGV. The CDR3 totals 13 residues. This chain's CDR3 is CASSWTGTYEQYF. For the CDR3, the DNA is TGTGCCAGCAGCTGGACAGGAACCTACGAGCAGTACTTC.

The chain links TRBV21-1 to TRBJ2-7; no DNA check was done on the table's D call, TRBD2. TRBV21-1 represents a pseudogene. The CDR3 spans 17 residues. The CDR3 DNA follows: TGTGCCAGCAGCAAAGTCCCCCGAGGAGCTAGCGGCTACGAGCAGTACTTC. The encoded protein is CASSKVPRGASGYEQYF.

The chain has TRBV7-2 and TRBJ2-7; 9 bases are a match to TRBD1. The CDR3 contains 15 residues. Losses at the gene ends were 4 bases for V and 1 base for J; bases not matched to a gene: 5. Per germline, CDR1 SGHTA and CDR2 FQGNSA. CDR3 DNA sequence: TGTGCCAGCAGCTATTCCGGGACAGGGTCCTACGAGCAGTACTTC. Protein: CASSYSGTGSYEQYF.

V gene TRBV6-5 combines with J gene TRBJ2-2; 7 bases line up with TRBD1. The CDR3 sequence is 15 residues long. In germline, CDR1 is MNHEY, CDR2 SVGAGI. V shed 4 bases, J shed 6 bases, and the junction held 8 bases outside the gene matches. Here the CDR3 reads CASSSPGTEAGELFF. The CDR3 bases are TGTGCCAGCAGTTCGCCCGGGACAGAGGCCGGGGAGCTGTTTTTT.

V usage is TRBV11-2 and J usage is TRBJ2-7; D unresolved. V was trimmed by 5 bases and J by 0 bases, leaving 8 bases between them. Per germline, CDR1 SGHAT and CDR2 FQNNGV. This CDR3 has 13 residues. For the CDR3, the DNA is TGTGCCAGCAGCATCCGAACCTCCTACGAGCAGTACTTC. It yields the protein CASSIRTSYEQYF.

The chain combines TRBV7-2 with TRBJ2-1; maybe TRBD2 (6 bases). V was shortened by 8 bases and J by 6 bases, with 14 bases between the two germline ends. CDR1 and CDR2 (germline): SGHTA, FQGNSA. The CDR3 totals 13 residues. The CDR3 DNA follows: TGTGCCAGCCTCTCTGGGACTGTCAATGAGCAGTTCTTC. It yields the protein CASLSGTVNEQFF.

The chain uses TRBV15 and TRBJ2-7; D ambiguous. Germline lookup yields CDR1 LNHNV and CDR2 YYDKDF (reference sequence). Trimming removed 1 base from V and 0 bases from J, with 7 bases in between. The CDR3 covers 14 residues. The CDR3 here is CATSRVGGSYEQYF. The CDR3 bases are TGTGCCACCAGCAGAGTGGGCGGCTCCTACGAGCAGTACTTC.

The chain employs TRBV7-2 and TRBJ2-5; D might be TRBD1 or TRBD2, each matching 5 bases. V was cut by 3 bases and J by 5 bases, with 13 bases left in between. The CDR3 sequence is 14 residues long. Per germline, CDR1 SGHTA and CDR2 FQGNSA. The DNA for the CDR3 is TGTGCCAGCAGCTTCTCCGGGACGACGGAGACCCAGTACTTC. Translation gives CASSFSGTTETQYF.

The chain joins TRBV6-1 to TRBJ1-5; maybe TRBD1 (6 bases). Trimming shortened V by 5 bases and J by 5 bases, and 10 bases separated the two germline ends. Germline V gene data show CDR1 as MNHNS and CDR2 as SASEGT. This CDR3 is built from 13 residues. This CDR3 reads CASSSGQYQPQHF. For the CDR3, the DNA is TGTGCCAGCAGTTCCGGACAGTATCAGCCCCAGCATTTT.

The chain links TRBV5-4 to TRBJ2-2, with 7 bases identical to TRBD2. Germline V gene sequence: CDR1 SGHNT, CDR2 YYREEE (reference sequence). The CDR3 totals 17 residues. V dropped 4 bases and J dropped 3; count of bases not matched to a gene: 12. CDR3 sequence: CASSPGGASGDTGELFF. CDR3 in DNA: TGTGCCAGCAGCCCTGGTGGGGCTAGCGGAGACACCGGGGAGCTGTTTTTT.

This clone was seen a single time. The rearrangement uses TRBV6-6 and TRBJ1-4; D may be TRBD1 (5 bases). The ends were cut back, 5 bases at V and 4 bases at J, with 11 bases in the middle. In germline, CDR1 is MNHNY, CDR2 SVGAGI (reference sequence). CDR3 size: 14 residues. The CDR3 sequence: CASSTGTHNEKLFF. CDR3 in DNA: TGTGCCAGCAGTACCGGGACGCATAATGAAAAACTGTTTTTT.

The CDR3: CASSESTLQEKLFF. CDR3 bases: TGTGCCAGCAGTGAATCGACCCTACAGGAAAAACTGTTTTTT. The V gene is TRBV25-1, the J gene TRBJ1-4; the D is unclear. The CDR3 is 14 amino acids. V lost 1 base, J lost 8 bases, and 11 bases lay in between. Germline V gene sequence: CDR1 MGHDK, CDR2 SYGVNS.

The rearrangement joins TRBV4-3 to TRBJ2-7, with 9 bases identical to TRBD1. Germline CDR1 is LGHNA and CDR2 is YSLEER. This CDR3 is built from 16 residues. J was trimmed by 2 bases and V by 0 bases; bases with no gene match: 5. The CDR3 nucleotides read TGCGCCAGCAGCCAAGATGGGACAGGGAGGACCTACGAGCAGTACTTC. This translates into CASSQDGTGRTYEQYF.

The chain links TRBV27 to TRBJ2-2; 7 nucleotides match TRBD2. The germline gives CDR1 MNHEY, CDR2 SMNVEV (reference sequence). The junction had 7 bases not matched to a gene; V was cut back by 10 bases and J by 2 bases. This CDR3 has 14 residues. The CDR3, as DNA: TGTGCCATCAGGGTAGCGGGCAACACCGGGGAGCTGTTTTTT. This encodes CAIRVAGNTGELFF.

This chain connects TRBV15 to TRBJ1-2; unclear D gene. CDR3 size: 12 residues. The V and J ends lost 0 bases and 7 bases respectively, with 6 bases between them. Germline V CDR1 and CDR2: LNHNV, YYDKDF (reference sequence). CDR3 region: CATSREGSGYTF. CDR3 DNA: TGTGCCACCAGCAGAGAAGGATCTGGCTACACCTTC.

The chain links TRBV19 to TRBJ1-5; D perhaps matches TRBD1 (5 bases). The length of the CDR3 is 15 residues. Germline-derived CDR1 and CDR2 are LNHDA and SQIVND (reference sequence). Between the trimmed V and J ends, which lost 5 bases and 4 bases, there was a span of 15 bases. The CDR3 reads CASSRSGRENQPQHF. In DNA, the CDR3 is TGTGCCAGTAGTCGTTCAGGGAGGGAAAATCAGCCCCAGCATTTT. Complete variable domain (other parts from reference TRBV19 and TRBJ1-5): DGGITQSPKYLFRKEGQNVTLSCEQNLNHDAMYWYRQDPGQGLRLIYYSQIVNDFQKGDIAEGYSVSREKKESFPLTVTSAQKNPTAFYLCASSRSGRENQPQHFGDGTRLSIL.

The chain has TRBV2 and TRBJ1-1, with D unclear. CDR1 and CDR2 (germline): SNHLY, FYNNEI. V lost 4 bases and J lost 3, with 12 bases in between. CDR3 size: 14 residues. The CDR3 sequence is CASSARVGDTEAFF. For the CDR3, the DNA is TGTGCCAGCAGTGCGAGAGTCGGGGACACTGAAGCTTTCTTT.

The chain employs TRBV6-6 and TRBJ2-3; no clear D gene. CDR1 and CDR2 from the germline V gene are MNHNY and SVGAGI (reference sequence). Trimming stripped 2 bases from V and 8 bases from J, with 14 bases between. CDR3 length: 14 residues. CDR3 protein: CASSYVHGPVTQYF. CDR3 DNA: TGTGCCAGCAGTTACGTCCACGGACCGGTTACGCAGTATTTT.

The rearrangement links TRBV5-4 to TRBJ1-2, with unresolved D. Germline V gives CDR1 SGHNT, CDR2 YYREEE (reference sequence). Trimming took 0 bases from V and 3 from J, leaving 12 bases between them. The CDR3 consists of 15 residues. DNA of the CDR3: TGTGCCAGCAGCTTGGGAGGGTTTGGGGACTATGGCTACACCTTC. This encodes CASSLGGFGDYGYTF.